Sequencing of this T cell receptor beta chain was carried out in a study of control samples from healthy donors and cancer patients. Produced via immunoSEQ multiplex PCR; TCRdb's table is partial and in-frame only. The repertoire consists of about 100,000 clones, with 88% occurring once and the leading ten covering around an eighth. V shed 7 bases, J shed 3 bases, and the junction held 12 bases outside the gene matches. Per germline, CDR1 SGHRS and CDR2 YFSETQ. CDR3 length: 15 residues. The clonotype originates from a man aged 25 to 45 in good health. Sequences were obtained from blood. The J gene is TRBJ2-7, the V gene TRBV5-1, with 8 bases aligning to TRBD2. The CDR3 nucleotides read TGCGCCAGCCGCCGTACTAGCGGAGACAGCTACGAGCAGTACTTC. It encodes CASRRTSGDSYEQYF.